This T cell receptor (beta chain) is from a study of long-term antiretroviral therapy in people with HIV. As for the study in general: The oldest samples precede the 2015 immediate-ART recommendation by about a decade.

This clone has a handful of counts. The authors ran the immunoSEQ assay, v3.0, at survey level. Repertoires were generated with immunoSEQ multiplex PCR, while TCRdb's copy carries only in-frame clones and drops some. The sample lists some 25,000 clones, about 80% seen once, with about 6% in the top ten. The material was unsorted PBMCs, obtained 0.7 years before starting antiretroviral therapy. The sequence came from a man aged 25 to 45 with HIV.

The CDR3 bases are TGTGCCAGCAGCTTGACAGGAACCTACGAGCAGTACTTC. It specifies CASSLTGTYEQYF. The rearrangement uses TRBV5-6 and TRBJ2-7; tentatively, D is TRBD1 (5 bases). The CDR3 length is 13 residues. Deletions cut 1 base from V and 2 bases from J, with 7 bases between. The germline V gene encodes CDR1 SGHDT and CDR2 YYEEEE.